One and the same sample provided the 18 T cell receptor beta chains below, sequenced in a study of cytomegalovirus exposure and HLA in healthy donors. PCR involved 60 Vbeta and 13 Jbeta primers. The method was immunoSEQ multiplex PCR; TCRdb's version includes in-frame clones alone and lacks a portion of them. Found here are approximately 150,000 clones, 79% of them singletons; the top ten hold under 2.5%. Sequenced material: PBMCs. These TCRs come from a man aged 35 to 55 in good health and CMV-seronegative.

In DNA, the CDR3 is TGTGCCAGCAGCGTAAATGGACAGAAGCAGTACTTC. Translated: CASSVNGQKQYF. The chain links TRBV6-6 to TRBJ2-7; possibly TRBD1 for D (6 bases). V was pared by 6 bases and J by 8 bases, with 14 bases between. The germline V gene encodes CDR1 MNHNY and CDR2 SVGAGI (reference sequence). The CDR3 runs to 12 residues.

This rearrangement joins TRBV19 to TRBJ1-1, with D unresolved. V dropped 3 bases and J dropped 0 bases, with 8 bases sitting between them. The CDR3 spans 14 residues. Germline V gives CDR1 LNHDA, CDR2 SQIVND (reference sequence). CDR3 nucleotides: TGTGCCAGTAGTATCGGTCCGATGAACACTGAAGCTTTCTTT. It is translated as CASSIGPMNTEAFF. Full variable domain (missing parts from reference TRBV19 and TRBJ1-1): DGGITQSPKYLFRKEGQNVTLSCEQNLNHDAMYWYRQDPGQGLRLIYYSQIVNDFQKGDIAEGYSVSREKKESFPLTVTSAQKNPTAFYLCASSIGPMNTEAFFGQGTRLTVV.

The J gene is TRBJ2-4, the V gene TRBV28, with 7 bases identical to TRBD2. Germline trimming cut 5 bases from V and 8 bases from J; bases unmatched to any gene: 3. This CDR3 contains 12 residues. The V gene's germline CDR1 is MDHEN and CDR2 SYDVKM. CDR3 sequence (DNA): TGTGCCAGCAGTCCAGGGAGGGACATTCAGTACTTC. Its translation: CASSPGRDIQYF.

The chain joins TRBV11-2 to TRBJ2-1; TRBD2 agrees at 7 bases. J lost 0 bases, V lost 1 base, and 3 bases had no gene match. CDR3 length: 16 amino acids. Germline-derived CDR1 and CDR2 are SGHAT and FQNNGV. CDR3 nucleotides: TGTGCCAGCAGCTTAGGGGGGGGTAGCTCCTACAATGAGCAGTTCTTC. This gives the protein CASSLGGGSSYNEQFF.

The V and J genes are TRBV5-1 and TRBJ1-6; D uncertain. There are 14 residues in the CDR3. The V gene's germline CDR1 is SGHRS and CDR2 YFSETQ. The V gene lost 0 bases and the J gene lost 5 bases, with 6 bases spanning the gap. The CDR3 nucleotides are TGCGCCAGCAGCTTGGGCTACGATAATTCACCCCTCCACTTT. Translating it yields CASSLGYDNSPLHF.

The chain uses TRBV7-9 and TRBJ1-2; D ambiguous. Between the trimmed V and J ends, which lost 4 bases and 7 bases, there was a span of 16 bases. CDR3 size: 14 residues. Germline V gene data show CDR1 as SEHNR and CDR2 as FQNEAQ (reference sequence). This CDR3 reads CASSSLEGVSGYTF. CDR3 nucleotides: TGTGCCAGCAGCTCCCTCGAGGGAGTAAGTGGCTACACCTTC.

The rearrangement links TRBV29-1 to TRBJ1-5; 7 bases align to TRBD1. The germline CDR1 and CDR2 sequences are SQVTM and ANQGSEA. After removal of 3 bases from V and 3 bases from J, the junction contained 2 bases not matched to a gene. This CDR3 region has 13 residues. The CDR3 reads CSVDTGDNQPQHF. The CDR3 bases are TGCAGCGTTGATACAGGGGACAATCAGCCCCAGCATTTT. Based on the CDR3 plus reference TRBV29-1 and TRBJ1-5, the full variable domain is SAVISQKPSRDICQRGTSLTIQCQVDSQVTMMFWYRQQPGQSLTLIATANQGSEATYESGFVIDKFPISRPNLTFSTLTVSNMSPEDSSIYLCSVDTGDNQPQHFGDGTRLSIL.

This chain uses TRBV29-1 with TRBJ1-2, with 8 bases identical to TRBD1. The CDR3 loop spans 18 amino acids. J was trimmed by 4 bases and V by 6 bases; bases with no gene match: 22. Germline V lookup: CDR1 SQVTM, CDR2 ANQGSEA. CDR3 sequence reads: CSVSTTGVRGGLTYGYTF. CDR3 nucleotides: TGCAGCGTCTCTACGACAGGGGTGAGGGGAGGTCTCACCTATGGCTACACCTTC.

A note on this clone: The sample contains more than one DNA sequence encoding this CDR3. The chain uses TRBV28 and TRBJ1-5; D gene uncertain. Germline V gives CDR1 MDHEN, CDR2 SYDVKM. Trimming removed 5 bases at V and 9 bases at J, with 14 bases between. This CDR3 has 13 residues. The CDR3 DNA is TGTGCCAGCAGTCTCGCTACGGTTCGGCCCCAGCATTTT. Protein: CASSLATVRPQHF.

V is TRBV28 and J is TRBJ2-3; D is possibly TRBD2 (5 bases). This CDR3 comprises 17 residues. V lost 0 bases to trimming and J lost 0 bases, with 13 bases between them. The germline CDR1 and CDR2 sequences are MDHEN and SYDVKM. The CDR3 is CASSLWSGVGSTDTQYF. The CDR3 region has the DNA TGTGCCAGCAGTTTATGGTCCGGGGTGGGAAGCACAGATACGCAGTATTTT.

This clone was counted a few times. The J gene is TRBJ2-7, the V gene TRBV14; D perhaps matches TRBD2 (7 bases). This CDR3 is 16 amino acids long. Trimming removed 3 bases from V and 5 bases from J, with 20 bases in between. Germline V CDR1 and CDR2: SGHDN, FVKESK. CDR3 sequence reads: CASSQRGGGGVHEQYF. CDR3 nucleotides: TGTGCCAGCAGCCAGCGCGGGGGAGGGGGGGTCCACGAGCAGTACTTC.

This chain connects TRBV7-9 to TRBJ1-2; D perhaps matches TRBD1 (5 bases). The V gene's germline CDR1 is SEHNR and CDR2 FQNEAQ (reference sequence). The V end was cut by 2 bases, the J end by 6 bases, with 7 bases between. The CDR3 has 12 amino acids. This CDR3 is CASSLLGDGYTF. DNA of the CDR3: TGTGCCAGCAGCTTATTAGGGGATGGCTACACCTTC. Full variable domain (missing parts from reference TRBV7-9 and TRBJ1-2): DTGVSQNPRHKITKRGQNVTFRCDPISEHNRLYWYRQTLGQGPEFLTYFQNEAQLEKSRLLSDRFSAERPKGSFSTLEIQRTEQGDSAMYLCASSLLGDGYTFGSGTRLTVV.

This sequence joins TRBV27 and TRBJ2-7, with D possibly being TRBD2 (5 bases). The CDR3 loop spans 14 amino acids. The germline V gene has CDR1 MNHEY and CDR2 SMNVEV (reference sequence). The V gene lost 7 bases and the J gene lost 2 bases, with 15 bases spanning the gap. This CDR3 is CASNLKAGPYEQYF. The CDR3 DNA reads as TGTGCCAGCAATTTGAAGGCGGGCCCCTACGAGCAGTACTTC.

The chain carries TRBV27 and TRBJ2-7; TRBD1 matches 9 bases. This CDR3 is 14 amino acids long. V lost 0 bases and J lost 7; bases outside the gene matches: 4. Looked up from germline, CDR1 is MNHEY and CDR2 is SMNVEV (reference sequence). The DNA for the CDR3 is TGTGCCAGCAGTTTATCACAGGGGGCAGGAGAGCAGTACTTC. Translation: CASSLSQGAGEQYF.

This rearrangement joins TRBV27 to TRBJ1-1, with a tentative D call TRBD1 (6 bases). This CDR3 comprises 13 residues. Per the germline V gene, CDR1 is MNHEY and CDR2 is SMNVEV (reference sequence). V gave up 10 bases and J gave up 1 base, with 13 bases separating them. CDR3 in DNA: TGTGCCACCGCGAAACAGGGGAACACTGAAGCTTTCTTT. Its protein product is CATAKQGNTEAFF.

V is TRBV28 and J is TRBJ2-1, with a tentative D call TRBD1 (6 bases). There are 13 residues in the CDR3. Trimming removed 6 bases at V and 6 bases at J, with 12 bases between. The germline CDR1 and CDR2 sequences are MDHEN and SYDVKM. The CDR3 sequence: CASSPPDSNEQFF. In DNA form, the CDR3 reads TGTGCCAGCAGCCCACCGGACAGCAATGAGCAGTTCTTC. The full variable domain, in which reference TRBV28 and TRBJ2-1 provide the parts outside the CDR3, is DVKVTQSSRYLVKRTGEKVFLECVQDMDHENMFWYRQDPGLGLRLIYFSYDVKMKEKGDIPEGYSVSREKKERFSLILESASTNQTSMYLCASSPPDSNEQFFGPGTRLTVL.

This clone has a handful of counts. The junction departs from germline at one end; a sequencing error may be responsible. The chain carries TRBV28 and TRBJ2-7; 9 bases align to TRBD1. The CDR3 sequence is 13 residues long. Germline assignment: CDR1 MDHEN and CDR2 SYDVKM. The CDR3 loop is CASSINRDRAMNF. In nucleotides, the CDR3 is TGTGCCAGCAGTATAAACCGGGACAGGGCTATGAACTTC.

This chain connects TRBV27 to TRBJ1-5, with 8 bases lining up with TRBD1. The ends lost 7 bases at V and 6 bases at J; junction bases unmatched: 8. Germline values: CDR1 MNHEY, CDR2 SMNVEV (reference sequence). This CDR3 has 14 amino acids. The CDR3 nucleotides are TGTGCCAGCAATCACAGGGGGGGAGGTCAGCCCCAGCATTTT. This encodes CASNHRGGGQPQHF.